These 8 T cell receptor beta chains originate from one sample sequenced in a study of early T cells in non-severe SARS-CoV-2 infection. TCRdb recomputed calls from the 5' RACE reads with MiXCR, one row per CDR3 protein. In the table there are some 33,000 distinct CDR3 sequences, 5.5% to 6% of which are singletons. The sequenced sample was whole blood. The source of these receptors is an adult who was a healthcare worker with PCR-confirmed SARS-CoV-2 infection or an uninfected control (not recorded which).

This clonotype was counted at least ten times. This rearrangement joins TRBV20-1 to TRBJ2-1; 9 positions agree with TRBD1. Germline CDR1 and CDR2: DFQATT and SNEGSKA (reference sequence). Trimming at V came to 5 bases and at J to 8 bases, leaving 7 bases not matched to a gene. This CDR3 spans 13 amino acids. The CDR3 DNA sequence: TGCAGTGCTCCGACAGGGGGTTATCATGAGCAGTTCTTC. Translating it yields CSAPTGGYHEQFF.

At least ten counts were recorded for this clonotype. The rearrangement joins TRBV11-2 to TRBJ2-2; D possibly corresponds to TRBD2 (5 bases). The CDR3 runs 15 residues. With 0 bases removed from V and 1 base from J, the gap between germline ends came to 6 bases. Per germline, CDR1 SGHAT and CDR2 FQNNGV. The CDR3 sequence: CASSLEGGNTGELFF. The DNA for the CDR3 is TGTGCCAGCAGCTTAGAAGGAGGGAACACCGGGGAGCTGTTTTTT.

This clonotype was seen repeatedly, ten times or more. V is TRBV9 and J is TRBJ2-7; TRBD1 agrees at 11 bases. Trimming removed 4 bases from V and 1 base from J; junction bases left unmatched: 4. This CDR3 contains 15 residues. Germline assignment: CDR1 SGDLS and CDR2 YYNGEE. This CDR3 reads CASSLGQGGSYEQYF. The CDR3 DNA reads TGTGCCAGCAGCCTGGGACAGGGGGGTTCCTACGAGCAGTACTTC.

This clonotype showed up many times. In DNA form, the CDR3 reads TGTGCCAGCAGCTTAACGCAGGCTAGAGGCGATGAGCAGTTCTTC. Its protein is CASSLTQARGDEQFF. The V call is TRBV7-9, the J call TRBJ2-1, with no clear D. Looked up from germline, CDR1 is SEHNR and CDR2 is FQNEAQ (reference sequence). The germline V and J ends were trimmed by 2 bases and 8 bases, with 16 bases remaining between them. There are 15 residues in the CDR3.

This clonotype was observed many times. This chain connects TRBV3-1 to TRBJ2-2; 9 bases fit TRBD2. Per the germline V gene, CDR1 is LGHDT and CDR2 is YNNKEL (reference sequence). The CDR3 is 15 amino acids. After removal of 6 bases from V and 7 bases from J, the junction contained 9 bases not matched to a gene. CDR3 sequence (DNA): TGTGCCAGCAGTAATAGCGGGGGAGCCATCGGGGAGCTGTTTTTT. It specifies CASSNSGGAIGELFF.

This clonotype was counted at least ten times. The chain joins TRBV19 to TRBJ2-7, with 12 bases matching TRBD2. Germline lookup yields CDR1 LNHDA and CDR2 SQIVND (reference sequence). The CDR3 is 15 residues long. Losses at the gene ends were 5 bases for V and 3 bases for J; bases not matched to a gene: 5. CDR3 sequence reads: CASSRLAGELYEQYF. The CDR3 nucleotides are TGTGCCAGTAGTCGACTAGCGGGGGAACTCTACGAGCAGTACTTC.

There are many counts of this clonotype. J is TRBJ2-2 and V is TRBV7-2, with a weak D call TRBD2 (6 bases). V gave up 5 bases and J gave up 1 base, with 14 bases separating them. This CDR3 has 16 residues. Germline V CDR1 and CDR2: SGHTA, FQGNSA. CDR3 in DNA: TGTGCCAGCAGCCGCATACTAGCTTTGAACACCGGGGAGCTGTTTTTT. This encodes CASSRILALNTGELFF.

In its sample, this clonotype was seen a few times. The rearrangement links TRBV3-1 to TRBJ1-6; D possibly corresponds to TRBD1 (5 bases). The V end was cut by 5 bases, the J end by 7 bases, with 18 bases between. The CDR3 has 16 amino acids. The germline gives CDR1 LGHDT, CDR2 YNNKEL (reference sequence). This CDR3 reads CASSDRDALRNSPLHF. CDR3 nucleotides: TGTGCCAGCAGCGACCGGGACGCCCTAAGAAATTCACCCCTCCACTTT.